The clone carrying this T cell receptor (beta chain) was seen a few times. Its antigen is undetermined. CDR3 length: 15 residues. With 3 bases clipped from V and 2 bases from J, the junction kept 5 bases outside the gene matches. Regarding time point: persistent/refractory GD, antithyroid drugs over 5 years with positive TRAb. RNA from PBMCs was the source of the TCR library. Sequencing libraries for TCR beta were prepared with iRepertoire HTBI primers and Arm-PCR of CDR3 regions. TCRdb passed the multiplex PCR reads through MiXCR, listing each CDR3 protein once. Among more than 650,000 distinct CDR3 sequences listed, 30% were seen once. These data originate in a study of regulatory T cells in long-lasting Graves disease. For the study at large: Persistence in Graves' disease denoted antithyroid drug use beyond 5 years alongside positive TSH receptor antibodies. The study's findings and limits: In persistent patients, shared public clonotypes (more than 2,500) outnumbered those in new patients (about 1,000). Gene preferences differed: TRBV28, TRBJ1-2, TRBJ2-5 in persistent cases.

This TCR derives from a female donor with Graves disease. The input for sequencing was peripheral blood mononuclear cells (PBMCs), taken when the disease was refractory, from a patient treated with antithyroid drugs. The chain employs TRBV12-3 or TRBV12-4 and TRBJ2-3, with 7 bases identical to TRBD2. CDR3 nucleotide sequence: TGTGCCAGCAGTTTCGGCGGGAGCCCCACAGATACGCAGTATTTT. As protein: CASSFGGSPTDTQYF.